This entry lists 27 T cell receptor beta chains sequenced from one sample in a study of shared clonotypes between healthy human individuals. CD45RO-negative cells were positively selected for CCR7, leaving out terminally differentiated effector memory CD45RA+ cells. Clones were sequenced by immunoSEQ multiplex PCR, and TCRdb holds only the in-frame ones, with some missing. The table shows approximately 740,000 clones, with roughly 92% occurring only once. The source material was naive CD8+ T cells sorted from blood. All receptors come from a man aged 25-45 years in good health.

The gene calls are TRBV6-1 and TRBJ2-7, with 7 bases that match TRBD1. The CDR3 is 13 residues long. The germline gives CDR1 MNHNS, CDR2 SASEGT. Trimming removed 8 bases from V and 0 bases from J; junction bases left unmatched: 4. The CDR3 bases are TGTGCCAGCTCCGGGACAGACTCCTACGAGCAGTACTTC. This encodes CASSGTDSYEQYF.

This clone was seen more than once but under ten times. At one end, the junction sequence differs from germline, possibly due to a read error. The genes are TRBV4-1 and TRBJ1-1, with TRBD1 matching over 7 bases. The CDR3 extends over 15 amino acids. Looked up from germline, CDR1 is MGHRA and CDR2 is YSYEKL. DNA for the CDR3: TGCGCCAGCAGCCAAGATGACAGGGTGAATACTGAAGCTTTCTTT. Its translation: CASSQDDRVNTEAFF.

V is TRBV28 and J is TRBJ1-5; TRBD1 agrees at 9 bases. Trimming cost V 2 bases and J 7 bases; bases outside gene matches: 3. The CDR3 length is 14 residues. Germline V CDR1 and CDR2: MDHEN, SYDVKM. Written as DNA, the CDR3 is TGTGCCAGCAGTTTACGACAGGGGGTCCAGCCCCAGCATTTT. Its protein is CASSLRQGVQPQHF.

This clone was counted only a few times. The chain's CDR3 is CASSSAGGITGELFF. The DNA for the CDR3 is TGTGCCAGCAGCTCAGCGGGAGGCATCACCGGGGAGCTGTTTTTT. The rearrangement uses TRBV7-9 and TRBJ2-2, with 9 positions matching TRBD2. The CDR3 is 15 amino acids. Germline CDR1 reads SEHNR; CDR2 reads FQNEAQ (reference sequence). Trimming took 4 bases from V and 4 from J; bases not matched to a gene: 4. Looking up the rest from reference TRBV7-9 and TRBJ2-2 gives the full variable domain: DTGVSQNPRHKITKRGQNVTFRCDPISEHNRLYWYRQTLGQGPEFLTYFQNEAQLEKSRLLSDRFSAERPKGSFSTLEIQRTEQGDSAMYLCASSSAGGITGELFFGEGSRLTVL.

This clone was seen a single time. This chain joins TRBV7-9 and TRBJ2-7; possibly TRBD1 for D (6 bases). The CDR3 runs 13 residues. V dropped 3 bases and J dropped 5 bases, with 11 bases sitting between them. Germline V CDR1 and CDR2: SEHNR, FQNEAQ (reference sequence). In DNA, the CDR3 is TGTGCCAGCAGCTTCTCAGGGGCTCACGAGCAGTACTTC. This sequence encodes CASSFSGAHEQYF.

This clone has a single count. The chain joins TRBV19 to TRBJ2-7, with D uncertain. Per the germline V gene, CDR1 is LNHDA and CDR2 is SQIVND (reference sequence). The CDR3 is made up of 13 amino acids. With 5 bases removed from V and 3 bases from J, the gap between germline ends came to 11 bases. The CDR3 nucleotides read TGTGCCAGTAGTTCCGGACGCGGCTACGAGCAGTACTTC. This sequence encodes CASSSGRGYEQYF.

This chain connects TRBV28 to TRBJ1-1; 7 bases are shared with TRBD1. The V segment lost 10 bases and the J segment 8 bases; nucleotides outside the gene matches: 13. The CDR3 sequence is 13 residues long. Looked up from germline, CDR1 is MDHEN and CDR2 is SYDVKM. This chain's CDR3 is CAISGTDKIEAFF. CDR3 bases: TGTGCCATTTCCGGGACAGATAAAATAGAAGCTTTCTTT. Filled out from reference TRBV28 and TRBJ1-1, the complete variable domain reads DVKVTQSSRYLVKRTGEKVFLECVQDMDHENMFWYRQDPGLGLRLIYFSYDVKMKEKGDIPEGYSVSREKKERFSLILESASTNQTSMYLCAISGTDKIEAFFGQGTRLTVV.

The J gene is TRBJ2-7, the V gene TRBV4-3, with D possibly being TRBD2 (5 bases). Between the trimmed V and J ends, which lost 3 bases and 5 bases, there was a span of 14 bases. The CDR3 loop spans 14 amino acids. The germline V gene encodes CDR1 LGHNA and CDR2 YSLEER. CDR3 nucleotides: TGCGCCAGCAGCCAGGTGGGAGTCCGGGACGAGCAGTACTTC. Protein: CASSQVGVRDEQYF.

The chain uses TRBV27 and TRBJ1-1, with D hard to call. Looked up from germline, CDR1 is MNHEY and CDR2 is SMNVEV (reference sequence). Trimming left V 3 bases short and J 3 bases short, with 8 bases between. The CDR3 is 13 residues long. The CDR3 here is CASSLGGDTEAFF. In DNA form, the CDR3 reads TGTGCCAGCAGTTTGGGCGGGGACACTGAAGCTTTCTTT.

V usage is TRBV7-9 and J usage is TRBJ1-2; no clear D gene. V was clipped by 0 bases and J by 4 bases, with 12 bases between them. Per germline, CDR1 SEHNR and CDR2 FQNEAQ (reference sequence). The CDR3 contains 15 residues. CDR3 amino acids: CASSLAGNPSYGYTF. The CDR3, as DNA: TGTGCCAGCAGCTTAGCTGGCAATCCTTCCTATGGCTACACCTTC.

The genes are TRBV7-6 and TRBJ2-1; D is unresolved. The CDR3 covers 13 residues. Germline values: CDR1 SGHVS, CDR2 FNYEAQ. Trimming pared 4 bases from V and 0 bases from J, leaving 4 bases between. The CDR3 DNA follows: TGTGCCAGCAGCTCCAGCTCCTACAATGAGCAGTTCTTC. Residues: CASSSSSYNEQFF.

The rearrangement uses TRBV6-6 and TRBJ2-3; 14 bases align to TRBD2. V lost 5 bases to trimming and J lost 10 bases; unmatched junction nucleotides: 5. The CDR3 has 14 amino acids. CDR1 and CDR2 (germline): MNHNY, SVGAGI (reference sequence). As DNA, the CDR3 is TGTGCCAGCAGTCAAGGGACTAGCGGGAGCTCGCAGTATTTT. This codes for CASSQGTSGSSQYF.

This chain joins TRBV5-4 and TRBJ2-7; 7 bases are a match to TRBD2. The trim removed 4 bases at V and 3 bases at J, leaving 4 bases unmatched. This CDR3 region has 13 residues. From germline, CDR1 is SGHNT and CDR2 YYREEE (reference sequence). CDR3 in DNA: TGTGCCAGCAGCGCTGGGGGGGTCTACGAGCAGTACTTC. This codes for CASSAGGVYEQYF.

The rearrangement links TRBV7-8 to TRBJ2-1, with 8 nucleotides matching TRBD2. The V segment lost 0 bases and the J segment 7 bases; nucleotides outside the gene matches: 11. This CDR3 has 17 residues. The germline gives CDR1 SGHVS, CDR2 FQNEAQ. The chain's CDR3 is CASSLAASGLYWNEQFF. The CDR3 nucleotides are TGTGCCAGCAGCTTAGCTGCTAGCGGGCTGTATTGGAATGAGCAGTTCTTC.

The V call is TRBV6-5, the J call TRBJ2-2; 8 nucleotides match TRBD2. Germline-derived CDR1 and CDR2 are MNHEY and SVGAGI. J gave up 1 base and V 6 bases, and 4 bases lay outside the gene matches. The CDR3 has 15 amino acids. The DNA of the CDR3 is TGTGCCAGCAGCCCCAGCGGGAGGAACACCGGGGAGCTGTTTTTT. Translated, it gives CASSPSGRNTGELFF.

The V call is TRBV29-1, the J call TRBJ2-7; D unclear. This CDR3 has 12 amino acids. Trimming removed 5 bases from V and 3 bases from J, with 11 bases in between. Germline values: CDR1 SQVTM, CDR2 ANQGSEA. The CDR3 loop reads CSVTDTDYEQYF. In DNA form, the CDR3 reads TGCAGCGTTACAGATACTGACTACGAGCAGTACTTC.

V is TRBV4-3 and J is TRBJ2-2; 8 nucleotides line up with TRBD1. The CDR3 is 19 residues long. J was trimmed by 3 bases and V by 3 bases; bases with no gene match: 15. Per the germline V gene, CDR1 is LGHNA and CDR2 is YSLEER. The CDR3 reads CASSHPRTGPNPDTGELFF. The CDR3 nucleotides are TGCGCCAGCAGCCACCCGAGGACAGGGCCTAATCCCGACACCGGGGAGCTGTTTTTT.

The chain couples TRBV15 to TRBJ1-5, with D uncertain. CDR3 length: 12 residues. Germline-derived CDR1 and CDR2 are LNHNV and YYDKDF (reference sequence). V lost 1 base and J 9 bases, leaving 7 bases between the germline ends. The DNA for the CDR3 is TGTGCCACCAGCAGAGGGGATCCGCCCCAGCATTTT. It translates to CATSRGDPPQHF.

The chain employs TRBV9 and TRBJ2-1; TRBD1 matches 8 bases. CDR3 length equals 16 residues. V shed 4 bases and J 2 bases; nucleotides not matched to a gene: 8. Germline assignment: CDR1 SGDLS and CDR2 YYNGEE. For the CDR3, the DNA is TGTGCCAGCAGCCCAACAGGACAGGGACCCTACAATGAGCAGTTCTTC. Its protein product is CASSPTGQGPYNEQFF.

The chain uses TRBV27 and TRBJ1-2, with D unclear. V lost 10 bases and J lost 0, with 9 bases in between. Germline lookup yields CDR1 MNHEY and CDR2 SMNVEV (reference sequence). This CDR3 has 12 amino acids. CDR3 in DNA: TGTGCCACCAAGGAAGCTAACTATGGCTACACCTTC. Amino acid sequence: CATKEANYGYTF.

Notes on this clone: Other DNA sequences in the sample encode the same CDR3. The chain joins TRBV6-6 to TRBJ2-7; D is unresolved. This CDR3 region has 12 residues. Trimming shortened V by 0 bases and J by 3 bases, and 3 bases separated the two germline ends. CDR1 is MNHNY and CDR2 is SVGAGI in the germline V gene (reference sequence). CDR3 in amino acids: CASSYSNYEQYF. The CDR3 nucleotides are TGTGCCAGCAGTTACTCAAACTACGAGCAGTACTTC.

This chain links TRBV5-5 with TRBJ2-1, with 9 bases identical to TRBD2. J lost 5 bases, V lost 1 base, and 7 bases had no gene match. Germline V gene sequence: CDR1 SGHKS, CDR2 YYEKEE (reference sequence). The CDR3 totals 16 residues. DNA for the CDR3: TGTGCCAGCAGCTTGCCCCTAGCGGGACCCAACAATGAGCAGTTCTTC. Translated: CASSLPLAGPNNEQFF.

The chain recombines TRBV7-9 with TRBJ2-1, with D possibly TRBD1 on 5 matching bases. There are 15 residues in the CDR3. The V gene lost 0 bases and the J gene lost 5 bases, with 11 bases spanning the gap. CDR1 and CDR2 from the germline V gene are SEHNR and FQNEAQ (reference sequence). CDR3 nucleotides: TGTGCCAGCAGCTTAGCTCCTATGACAGACAATGAGCAGTTCTTC. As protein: CASSLAPMTDNEQFF.

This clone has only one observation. In DNA, the CDR3 is TGTGCCAGCAGCCCGGGACAGGGGAAGGACATTCAGTACTTC. It specifies CASSPGQGKDIQYF. J is TRBJ2-4 and V is TRBV5-4, with 10 bases identical to TRBD1. CDR1 and CDR2 (germline): SGHNT, YYREEE (reference sequence). After removal of 4 bases from V and 8 bases from J, the junction contained 6 bases not matched to a gene. The CDR3 contains 14 residues.

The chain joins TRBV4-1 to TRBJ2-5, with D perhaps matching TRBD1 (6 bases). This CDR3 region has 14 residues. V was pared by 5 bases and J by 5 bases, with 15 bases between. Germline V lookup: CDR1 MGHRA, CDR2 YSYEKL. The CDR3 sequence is CASSTTQGLETQYF. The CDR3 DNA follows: TGCGCCAGCAGCACAACACAGGGTTTGGAGACCCAGTACTTC.

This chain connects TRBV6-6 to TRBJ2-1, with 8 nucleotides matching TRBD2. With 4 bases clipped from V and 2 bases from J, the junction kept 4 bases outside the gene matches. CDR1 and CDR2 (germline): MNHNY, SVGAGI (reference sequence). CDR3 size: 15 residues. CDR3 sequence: CASSWVGGAYNEQFF. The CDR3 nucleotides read TGTGCCAGCAGTTGGGTCGGGGGGGCCTACAATGAGCAGTTCTTC.

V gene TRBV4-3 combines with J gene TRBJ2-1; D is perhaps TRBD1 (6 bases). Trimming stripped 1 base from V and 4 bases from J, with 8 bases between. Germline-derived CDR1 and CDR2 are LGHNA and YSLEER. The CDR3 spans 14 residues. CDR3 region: CASSQADRYNEQFF. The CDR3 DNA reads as TGCGCCAGCAGCCAAGCGGACAGATACAATGAGCAGTTCTTC.